The text below deals with one T cell receptor (beta chain). Its cognate antigen is unknown. The source material, RNA transcripts, was used to amplify TCR beta CDR3 regions. Researchers ran a first-round RT-PCR on the TCR CDR3 using the HTBI primer set. TCRdb re-analysed the multiplex PCR reads in MiXCR, keeping a single row per CDR3 protein. The data show about 560,000 distinct CDR3 sequences, around 15% seen once. This specimen comes from a study of T cells in Graves' hyperthyroidism and ophthalmopathy. Study information: Peripheral blood was drawn at first diagnosis, prior to all treatment.

Study findings and constraints: Most expanded thyroid clonotypes above 0.001 recurred in blood. The model predicted ophthalmopathy a median roughly 6.5 months before onset.

The V and J ends lost 3 bases and 6 bases respectively, with 13 bases between them. Germline-derived CDR1 and CDR2 are SGHDT and YYEEEE. The CDR3 sequence is 14 residues long. Orbital computed tomography, thyroid ultrasound, serum thyroxine and TRAb, and clinical symptoms together informed the diagnoses. The TCR comes from a woman in her 40s with Graves' hyperthyroidism. The chain employs TRBV5-6 and TRBJ2-1; a weak D match, TRBD2 (7 bases). Sequencing was carried out using blood. The CDR3 nucleotides are TGTGCCAGCAGCTGGGGGGGCTCCCTCAATGAGCAGTTCTTC. It yields the protein CASSWGGSLNEQFF.